The TCR beta chain described here comes from a study of blood T cell repertoires in COVID-19. Overall study: Samples representing acute and convalescent COVID-19 were sourced from the United States, Italy and Spain. T cells, B-cell-depleted T cells, or PBMCs supplied cDNA or gDNA.

Original data processing: Reference gene primer amplification gave estimated nucleated cell counts. Here immunoSEQ multiplex PCR was the method, and the copy in TCRdb shows in-frame clones only, minus some. V, J and clone size are taken as reported in that table, and D and trimming were inferred from the DNA itself. The table includes some 220,000 clones, around four fifths detected once. Germline CDR1 LGHNA, CDR2 YNFKEQ. V was cut by 4 bases and J by 8 bases, with 11 bases left in between. CDR3 size: 12 residues. The sequence came from an older woman who had recovered from COVID-19. The J gene is TRBJ1-1, the V gene TRBV4-2; weak D call: TRBD1 (6 bases). Sequencing was carried out using peripheral blood. CDR3 nucleotide sequence: TGTGCCAGCAGCCGATCCGGGACAGAAGCTTTCTTT. It encodes CASSRSGTEAFF.